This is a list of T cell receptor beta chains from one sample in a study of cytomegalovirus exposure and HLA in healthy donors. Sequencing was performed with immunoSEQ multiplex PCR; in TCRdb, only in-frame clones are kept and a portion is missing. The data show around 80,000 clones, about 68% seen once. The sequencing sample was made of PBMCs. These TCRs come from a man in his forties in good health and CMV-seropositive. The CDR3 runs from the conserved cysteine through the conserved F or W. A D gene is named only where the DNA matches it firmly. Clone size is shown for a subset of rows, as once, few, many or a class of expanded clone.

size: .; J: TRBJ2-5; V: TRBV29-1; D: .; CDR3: CSVEETSTQETQYF; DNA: TGCAGCGTTGAAGAAACTAGCACTCAAGAGACCCAGTACTTC
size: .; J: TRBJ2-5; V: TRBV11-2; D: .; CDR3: CASKTSGVGQETQYF; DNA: TGTGCCAGCAAGACTAGTGGGGTCGGGCAAGAGACCCAGTACTTC
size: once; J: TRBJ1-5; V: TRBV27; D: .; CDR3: CASSLGGPSNQPQHF; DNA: TGTGCCAGCAGTTTAGGTGGGCCTAGCAATCAGCCCCAGCATTTT
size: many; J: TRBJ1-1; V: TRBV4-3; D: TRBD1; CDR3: CASSPKAAGGVGLNTEAFF; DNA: TGCGCCAGCAGCCCCAAGGCAGCAGGGGGCGTTGGCCTGAACACTGAAGCTTTCTTT
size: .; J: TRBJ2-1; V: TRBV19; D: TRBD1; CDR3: CASSPTGREQFF; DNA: TGTGCCAGTAGTCCGACAGGGAGAGAGCAGTTCTTC
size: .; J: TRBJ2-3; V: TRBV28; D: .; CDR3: CASSPPEGTDTQYF; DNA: TGTGCCAGCAGTCCACCGGAGGGCACAGATACGCAGTATTTT
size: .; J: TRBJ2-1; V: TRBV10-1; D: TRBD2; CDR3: CASSEAGGINEQFF; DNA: TGCGCCAGCAGTGAGGCGGGGGGGATCAATGAGCAGTTCTTC
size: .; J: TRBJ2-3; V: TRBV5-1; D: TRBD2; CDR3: CASSLAIIAGGSVEDTQYF; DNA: TGCGCCAGCAGCTTGGCCATTATTGCGGGGGGTTCCGTCGAAGATACGCAGTATTTT
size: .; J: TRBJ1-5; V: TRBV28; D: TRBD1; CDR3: CASSPGQSNQPQHF; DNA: TGTGCCAGCAGTCCGGGACAGTCAAATCAGCCCCAGCATTTT
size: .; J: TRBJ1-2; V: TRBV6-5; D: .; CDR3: CASRRSGEYTF; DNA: TGTGCCAGCAGGCGATCAGGGGAATACACCTTC
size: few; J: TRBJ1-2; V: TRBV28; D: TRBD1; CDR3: CASLPAGGYGYTF; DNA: TGTGCCAGCCTCCCCGCAGGGGGGTATGGCTACACCTTC
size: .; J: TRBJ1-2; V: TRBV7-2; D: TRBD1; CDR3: CASRRTGGNGYTF; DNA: TGTGCCAGCAGACGGACAGGGGGGAATGGCTACACCTTC
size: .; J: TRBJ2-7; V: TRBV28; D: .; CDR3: CASTPSGQPSEQYF; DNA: TGTGCCAGCACCCCATCAGGACAGCCCTCCGAGCAGTACTTC
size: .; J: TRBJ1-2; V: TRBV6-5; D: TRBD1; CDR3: CASRTTGARSYGYTF; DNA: TGTGCCAGCAGGACGACAGGGGCGAGGAGCTATGGCTACACCTTC
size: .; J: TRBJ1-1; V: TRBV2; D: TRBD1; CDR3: CASTVDRANTEAFF; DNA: TGTGCCAGCACAGTAGACAGGGCTAACACTGAAGCTTTCTTT
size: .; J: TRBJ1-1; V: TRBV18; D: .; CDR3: CASSPNQGRNTEAFF; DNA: TGTGCCAGCTCACCCAACCAGGGAAGGAACACTGAAGCTTTCTTT
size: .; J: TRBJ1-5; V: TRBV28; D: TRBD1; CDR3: CASSFEVLGQGAGNQPQHF; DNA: TGTGCCAGCAGTTTTGAGGTTTTGGGACAGGGGGCCGGCAATCAGCCCCAGCATTTT
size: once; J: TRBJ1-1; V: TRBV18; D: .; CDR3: CASSPDTGSFDTEAFF; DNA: TGTGCCAGCTCACCAGACACGGGATCCTTCGACACTGAAGCTTTCTTT
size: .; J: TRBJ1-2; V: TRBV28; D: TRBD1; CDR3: CATSYRGYGYTF; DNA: TGTGCCACTTCGTACAGGGGGTATGGCTACACCTTC
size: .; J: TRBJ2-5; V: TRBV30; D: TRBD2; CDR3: CAWKRLAGNPLHQETQYF; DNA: TGTGCCTGGAAACGGCTAGCGGGAAACCCCCTCCACCAAGAGACCCAGTACTTC
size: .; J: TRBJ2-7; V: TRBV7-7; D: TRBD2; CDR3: CASSLVAGPDYEQYF; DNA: TGTGCCAGCAGCTTAGTAGCGGGGCCAGACTACGAGCAGTACTTC
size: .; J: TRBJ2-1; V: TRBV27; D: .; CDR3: CASSFGTQGGNEQFF; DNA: TGTGCCAGCAGTTTCGGTACCCAGGGGGGAAATGAGCAGTTCTTC
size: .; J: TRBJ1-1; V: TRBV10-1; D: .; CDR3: CASSVRQEDTEAFF; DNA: TGCGCCAGCAGTGTAAGACAGGAGGACACTGAAGCTTTCTTT
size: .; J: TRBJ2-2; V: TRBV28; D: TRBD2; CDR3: CASSDPGLAGPTGELFF; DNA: TGTGCCAGCAGCGATCCGGGACTAGCGGGGCCCACCGGGGAGCTGTTTTTT
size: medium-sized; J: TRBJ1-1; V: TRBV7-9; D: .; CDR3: CASSLEANTEAFF; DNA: TGTGCCAGCAGCTTAGAAGCGAACACTGAAGCTTTCTTT
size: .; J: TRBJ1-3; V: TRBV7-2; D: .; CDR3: CASISREQVNTIYF; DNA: TGTGCCAGCATCTCGAGGGAGCAGGTTAACACCATATATTTT
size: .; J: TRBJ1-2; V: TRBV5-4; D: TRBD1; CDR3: CASNLEGSQGAQGYTF; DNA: TGTGCCAGCAACTTGGAAGGTTCTCAGGGGGCGCAGGGCTACACCTTC